This T cell receptor beta chain was identified in a study of blood T cell repertoires in COVID-19. Looking at the study overall: Acute-phase and convalescent COVID-19 samples originated in the United States, Italy and Spain.

Generated by immunoSEQ multiplex PCR, the TCRdb table keeps only in-frame clones and is missing some. The sample records 140,000 to 150,000 clones, less than 90% being singletons. Between the trimmed V and J ends, which lost 1 base and 2 bases, there was a span of 8 bases. Germline lookup yields CDR1 MGHRA and CDR2 YSYEKL. The CDR3 length is 14 residues. The receptor comes from a man aged 25 to 45 with COVID-19, enrolled during active disease. Sequencing was performed on peripheral blood. The chain is built from TRBV4-1 and TRBJ2-5, with no clear D. The CDR3 spells CASSQVQLQETQYF. The CDR3 coding sequence is TGCGCCAGCAGCCAAGTGCAACTTCAAGAGACCCAGTACTTC.